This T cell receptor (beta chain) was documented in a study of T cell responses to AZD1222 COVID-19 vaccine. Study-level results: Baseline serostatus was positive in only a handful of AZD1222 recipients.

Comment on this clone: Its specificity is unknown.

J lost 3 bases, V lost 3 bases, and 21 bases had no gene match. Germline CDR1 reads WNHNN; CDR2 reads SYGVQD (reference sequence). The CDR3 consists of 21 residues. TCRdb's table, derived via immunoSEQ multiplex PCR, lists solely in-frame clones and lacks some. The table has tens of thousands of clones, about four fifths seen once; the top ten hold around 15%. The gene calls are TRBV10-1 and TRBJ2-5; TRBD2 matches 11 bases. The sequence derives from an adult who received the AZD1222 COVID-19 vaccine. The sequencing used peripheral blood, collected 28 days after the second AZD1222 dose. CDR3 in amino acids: CASSDVSSLDGPTSGKETQYF. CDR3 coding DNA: TGCGCCAGCAGTGATGTTTCCTCCCTAGATGGACCGACTAGCGGGAAAGAGACCCAGTACTTC.